This section outlines one T cell receptor beta chain sequence together with its context. Its antigen is not known. This entry belongs to a study of CD4 T cells in relation to SARS-CoV-2 and coronaviruses. Produced via immunoSEQ multiplex PCR; TCRdb's table is partial and in-frame only. The repertoire holds 26,000 or so clones, roughly 80% seen once, with 15% to 20% in the top ten. Unexposed donor CD4+ T cells date from about 2011-2018, before the COVID-19 pandemic. After about 10 days of culture, CD4+ T cells were isolated. From germline, CDR1 is KGHSH and CDR2 LQKENI. Deletions cut 2 bases from V and 0 bases from J, with 17 bases between. CDR3 length: 18 residues.

This receptor was obtained from a human donor in good health. The gene calls are TRBV18 and TRBJ1-3, with a tentative D call TRBD1 (5 bases). The specimen sequenced was CD4+ T cells from PBMCs, cultured in vitro. Here the CDR3 reads CASSPVVGTESSGNTIYF. CDR3 coding DNA: TGTGCCAGCTCACCAGTGGTAGGGACGGAGAGCTCTGGAAACACCATATATTTT.